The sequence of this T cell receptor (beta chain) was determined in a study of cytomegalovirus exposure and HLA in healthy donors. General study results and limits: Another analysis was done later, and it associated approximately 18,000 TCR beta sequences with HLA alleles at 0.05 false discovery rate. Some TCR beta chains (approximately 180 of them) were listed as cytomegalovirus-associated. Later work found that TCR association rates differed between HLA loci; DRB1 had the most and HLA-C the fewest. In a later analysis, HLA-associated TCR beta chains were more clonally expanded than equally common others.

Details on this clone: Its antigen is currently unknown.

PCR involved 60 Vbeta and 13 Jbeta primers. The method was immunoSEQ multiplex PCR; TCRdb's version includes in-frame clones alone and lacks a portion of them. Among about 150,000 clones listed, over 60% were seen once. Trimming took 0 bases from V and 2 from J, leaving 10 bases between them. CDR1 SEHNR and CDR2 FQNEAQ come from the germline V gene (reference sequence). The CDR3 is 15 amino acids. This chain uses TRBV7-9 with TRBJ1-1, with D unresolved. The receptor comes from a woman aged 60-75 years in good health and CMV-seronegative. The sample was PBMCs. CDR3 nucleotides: TGTGCCAGCAGCTTAGCGAGGGCAGGCAACACTGAAGCTTTCTTT. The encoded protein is CASSLARAGNTEAFF.